Included here is one TCR beta chain sequence, with context. RNA transcripts provided the source from which TCR beta CDR3 regions were amplified. First-round RT-PCR targeting the TCR CDR3 was performed with the HTBI primer set. TCRdb re-called the multiplex PCR reads with MiXCR, one entry per CDR3 protein. The sample lists hundreds of thousands of distinct CDR3 sequences, about half occurring once. Hyperthyroidism had been newly diagnosed in patients aged 18 to 65, and its duration was under 2 months. This record belongs to a study of T cells in Graves' hyperthyroidism and ophthalmopathy. The germline V gene has CDR1 LNHNV and CDR2 YYDKDF (reference sequence). The CDR3 consists of 13 residues. V trimming: 1 base; J trimming: 15 bases; junction bases outside the gene matches: 5.

The V and J genes are TRBV15 and TRBJ1-4; 10 bases map to TRBD1. Material: peripheral blood or thyroid tissue (not recorded which). This clonotype originated in a young woman with Graves' hyperthyroidism. The CDR3 loop is CATSRAGTGELFF. The DNA of the CDR3 is TGTGCCACCAGCAGAGCCGGGACAGGGGAATTGTTTTTT.